This is a list of T cell receptor beta chains from one sample in a study of T cells in Graves' hyperthyroidism and ophthalmopathy. One entry per CDR3 protein results from TCRdb running MiXCR on the multiplex PCR reads. Of 500,000 to 650,000 distinct CDR3 sequences listed, about 14% are singletons. Sequencing was performed on blood. The receptors come from a woman aged 45-59 years with Graves' ophthalmopathy. Each CDR3 is given with its conserved first and last residue. Fields, in order: clone size, V gene, J gene, D gene, CDR3 protein, CDR3 DNA. A D gene is named only where the DNA matches it firmly. Expanded clones are given a class, and other clones once, few, many or no size at all.

>.|TRBV10-3|TRBJ2-3|.
CAIGGRDGGFSTDTQYF
TGTGCCATCGGAGGGCGGGACGGCGGGTTCAGCACAGATACGCAGTATTTT
>many|TRBV6-2/TRBV6-3|TRBJ2-5|.
CASSSMEGTQYF
TGTGCCAGCAGTTCCATGGAAGGGACCCAGTACTTC
>many|TRBV11-2|TRBJ2-7|TRBD1
CASTQGDEQYF
TGTGCCAGCACTCAGGGGGACGAGCAGTACTTC
>many|TRBV3-1|TRBJ2-5|.
CAIGWRGRETQYF
TGTGCCATCGGATGGAGGGGGCGAGAGACCCAGTACTTC
>few|TRBV5-7|TRBJ2-1|TRBD2
CASSLISGRALGNEQFF
TGTGCCAGCAGCTTGATTAGCGGGAGGGCCTTGGGCAATGAGCAGTTCTTC
>.|TRBV13|TRBJ2-1|TRBD2
CASSLGLAGGGAYNEQFF
TGTGCCAGCAGCTTAGGGCTAGCGGGAGGGGGGGCCTACAATGAGCAGTTCTTC
>many|TRBV24-1|TRBJ2-5|.
CATSDFLGAEETQYF
TGTGCCACCAGTGATTTTTTGGGGGCTGAGGAGACCCAGTACTTC
>few|TRBV7-9|TRBJ2-3|.
CASKSGDTQYF
TGTGCCAGCAAGAGCGGGGATACGCAGTATTTT
>.|TRBV13|TRBJ2-1|TRBD1
CASSDSGQGGHEQFF
TGTGCCAGCAGCGATTCGGGACAGGGGGGTCATGAGCAGTTCTTC
>many|TRBV30|TRBJ2-7|TRBD1
CAWAGGSYEQYF
TGTGCCTGGGCAGGGGGCTCCTACGAGCAGTACTTC
>many|TRBV28|TRBJ1-2|TRBD1
CASSLWGTGDGYTF
TGTGCCAGCAGTTTATGGGGTACAGGGGACGGCTACACCTTC
>many|TRBV12-3/TRBV12-4|TRBJ2-3|.
CASSFPHPPGPSTDTQYF
TGTGCCAGCAGTTTTCCCCACCCCCCCGGGCCTAGCACAGATACGCAGTATTTT
>many|TRBV28|TRBJ2-7|TRBD2
CASSPLEGGMAYEQYF
TGTGCCAGCAGCCCACTTGAGGGAGGGATGGCCTACGAGCAGTACTTC
>many|TRBV20-1|TRBJ2-3|TRBD1
CSARERYLGQRTDTQYF
TGCAGTGCTAGAGAGAGATACTTGGGACAGCGCACAGATACGCAGTATTTT
>.|TRBV5-4|TRBJ2-7|TRBD2
CASSLAETGLVSEQYF
TGTGCCAGCAGCTTGGCCGAAACGGGACTAGTATCCGAGCAGTACTTC
>many|TRBV18|TRBJ2-7|.
CASSPRVGEQYF
TGTGCCAGCTCACCACGGGTAGGCGAGCAGTACTTC
>.|TRBV29-1|TRBJ2-2|.
CSVGQSGGELFF
TGCAGCGTTGGGCAGTCCGGCGGGGAGCTGTTTTTT
>many|TRBV7-2|TRBJ2-7|TRBD2
CASSLVASGFSYEQYF
TGTGCCAGCAGCTTAGTCGCTAGCGGGTTCTCCTACGAGCAGTACTTC
>many|TRBV28|TRBJ1-1|TRBD1
CASFDRVLTEAFF
TGTGCCAGCTTTGACAGGGTTCTTACTGAAGCTTTCTTT
>few|TRBV6-2/TRBV6-3|TRBJ1-1|.
CASSFSGVRNTEAFF
TGTGCCAGCAGTTTTTCGGGGGTTCGGAACACTGAAGCTTTCTTT
>many|TRBV20-1|TRBJ2-7|.
CSAYQAASYEQYF
TGCAGTGCCTACCAAGCGGCTTCCTACGAGCAGTACTTC
>.|TRBV15|TRBJ2-7|.
CATSRVGAESSYEQYF
TGTGCCACCAGCCGCGTGGGGGCGGAGAGCTCCTACGAGCAGTACTTC
>.|TRBV14|TRBJ2-5|TRBD2
CASSQVTGGRWETQYF
TGTGCCAGCAGCCAAGTTACGGGGGGGCGCTGGGAGACCCAGTACTTC
>many|TRBV20-1|TRBJ2-5|TRBD1
CSGAGQGGETQYF
TGCAGTGGCGCGGGACAGGGCGGGGAGACCCAGTACTTC
>.|TRBV20-1|TRBJ1-5|TRBD1
CSARAAGQIPPYSNQPQHF
TGCAGTGCCCGGGCCGCGGGACAGATACCCCCTTATAGCAATCAGCCCCAGCATTTT
>few|TRBV6-1|TRBJ2-1|.
CASSPIRGLTTYNEQFF
TGTGCCAGCAGCCCGATCCGGGGACTGACCACCTACAATGAGCAGTTCTTC
>many|TRBV30|TRBJ1-1|TRBD1
CAWSVTGTGVLGEAFF
TGTGCCTGGAGTGTAACCGGGACAGGGGTGTTGGGTGAAGCTTTCTTT
>few|TRBV5-6|TRBJ1-2|.
CASSRRTVSNYGYTF
TGTGCCAGCAGCCGGAGGACAGTTAGTAACTATGGCTACACCTTC
>many|TRBV20-1|TRBJ2-1|TRBD2
CSATGLAGGRGDEQFF
TGCAGTGCAACGGGACTAGCGGGAGGACGGGGCGATGAGCAGTTCTTC
>many|TRBV7-2|TRBJ2-2|TRBD2
CASSSSGRAAGELFF
TGTGCCAGCAGCAGTAGCGGGAGGGCCGCCGGGGAGCTGTTTTTT
>.|TRBV11-2|TRBJ2-7|TRBD2
CASSQGGTSGNEQYF
TGTGCCAGCAGCCAAGGAGGGACTAGCGGGAACGAGCAGTACTTC
>many|TRBV28|TRBJ2-7|TRBD1
CASSLPGQFSYEQYF
TGTGCCAGCAGTTTACCGGGACAGTTCTCCTACGAGCAGTACTTC
>.|TRBV10-1|TRBJ2-3|.
CASSEREDIPSTDTQYF
TGCGCCAGCAGTGAACGGGAAGACATACCTAGCACAGATACGCAGTATTTT
>few|TRBV6-1|TRBJ1-2|TRBD1
CASSPHDRDRPPITF
TGTGCCAGCAGTCCTCACGACCGGGACAGGCCTCCTATCACCTTC
>many|TRBV2|TRBJ1-1|.
CASREPGAVNTEAFF
TGTGCCAGCAGGGAGCCGGGGGCAGTGAACACTGAAGCTTTCTTT
>.|TRBV2|TRBJ1-1|TRBD1
CASRGPGTGSTEAFF
TGTGCCAGCAGGGGTCCCGGGACAGGGAGTACTGAAGCTTTCTTT
>few|TRBV9|TRBJ2-1|TRBD2
CASSVGGRAENEQFF
TGTGCCAGCAGCGTTGGTGGGAGGGCCGAGAATGAGCAGTTCTTC
>many|TRBV3-1|TRBJ2-5|.
CASRKTERRLVGQETQYF
TGTGCCAGCAGAAAAACAGAAAGGCGACTGGTGGGCCAAGAGACCCAGTACTTC
>.|TRBV6-2/TRBV6-3|TRBJ2-1|.
CASSYAGNIGEQLF
TGTGCCAGCAGTTACGCAGGTAATATCGGTGAGCAGCTCTTC
>many|TRBV20-1|TRBJ2-5|.
CSARDLETQYF
TGCAGTGCGCGGGACTTGGAGACCCAGTACTTC
>.|TRBV19|TRBJ2-1|TRBD2
CASSMVLAGNEQFF
TGTGCCAGTAGTATGGTGTTAGCGGGGAATGAGCAGTTCTTC
>many|TRBV20-1|TRBJ2-3|TRBD1
CSASMDRGRADTQYF
TGCAGTGCTAGTATGGACAGGGGTAGAGCGGATACGCAGTATTTT
>many|TRBV3-1|TRBJ1-1|.
CASSNYREGNPEAFF
TGTGCCAGCAGCAATTACAGGGAAGGCAACCCTGAAGCTTTCTTT
>many|TRBV3-1|TRBJ2-3|.
CASSLQDTQYF
TGTGCCAGCAGCCTACAAGATACGCAGTATTTT
>many|TRBV30|TRBJ1-3|.
CAWNLNGNTIYF
TGTGCCTGGAATCTAAACGGAAACACCATATATTTT